The 8 T cell receptor beta chains in this list originate from one sample, sequenced in a study of Ad26.COV2.S vaccination and SARS-CoV-2 variants. Sequencing used immunoSEQ multiplex PCR; TCRdb keeps in-frame clones, though not all of them. The sample shows just over 350,000 clones, more than 75% of them seen only once. Described treatment: some 20 received Ad26.COV2.S at low or high dose, single or two shots; roughly five received placebo; per-sample allocation not given. Sampling was performed 63 days after the first vaccine or placebo injection. The sequences come from peripheral blood, collected in a trial of Ad26.COV2.S vaccine versus placebo. The receptor set was obtained from a person between 18 and 60 years old who received the Ad26.COV2.S COVID-19 vaccine or a placebo.

The rearrangement joins TRBV2 to TRBJ1-3, with D perhaps TRBD1 (6 bases). The germline V and J ends were trimmed by 6 bases and 0 bases, with 9 bases remaining between them. Looked up from germline, CDR1 is SNHLY and CDR2 is FYNNEI. CDR3 length equals 14 residues. The CDR3 reads CASRRGNSGNTIYF. DNA for the CDR3: TGTGCCAGCAGGAGGGGGAACTCTGGAAACACCATATATTTT.

This clone was seen only a few times. The chain uses TRBV19 and TRBJ1-2; 9 bases line up with TRBD1. The CDR3 is made up of 13 amino acids. The trim removed 7 bases at V and 7 bases at J, leaving 7 bases unmatched. Germline V gene lookup returns CDR1 LNHDA and CDR2 SQIVND (reference sequence). The CDR3 DNA is TGTGCCAGTACGGAACAGGGGGCAGGTGGCTACACCTTC. This translates into CASTEQGAGGYTF.

V is TRBV5-4 and J is TRBJ2-5, with a weak D call TRBD1 (6 bases). This CDR3 region has 14 residues. The V and J ends lost 4 bases and 3 bases respectively, with 13 bases between them. Germline V CDR1 and CDR2: SGHNT, YYREEE (reference sequence). The CDR3 here is CASSNPQGKETQYF. The CDR3, as DNA: TGTGCCAGCAGCAACCCCCAGGGGAAAGAGACCCAGTACTTC.

The chain links TRBV5-1 to TRBJ1-2; D unclear. Trimming cost V 4 bases and J 0 bases, with 16 bases left between them. CDR1 is SGHRS, CDR2 YFSETQ, per germline. The length of the CDR3 is 16 residues. This CDR3 is CASSLDPQPSNYGYTF. The CDR3 nucleotides are TGCGCCAGCAGCCTGGACCCTCAACCCTCTAACTATGGCTACACCTTC.

CDR3 sequence (DNA): TGTGCCAGCAGTTATGCCCCAATAGTTGTGAATGAGCGGGGGGCGATCTACGAGCAGTACTTC. Amino acids: CASSYAPIVVNERGAIYEQYF. The J gene is TRBJ2-7, the V gene TRBV6-2 or TRBV6-3, with 9 nucleotides matching TRBD2. Germline CDR1 MNHEY, CDR2 SVGEGT. V lost 3 bases to trimming and J lost 3 bases; unmatched junction nucleotides: 24. The CDR3 runs 21 residues.

The chain is built from TRBV3-1 (or the pseudogene TRBV3-2) and TRBJ2-1, with TRBD2 identical over 8 bases. V lost 4 bases and J lost 7; bases outside the gene matches: 9. Germline V CDR1 and CDR2: LGHDT, YNNKEL (reference sequence). CDR3 size: 15 residues. The CDR3 region has the DNA TGTGCCAGCAGCCCACGGGGGGGGCTTAAAAATGAGCAGTTCTTC. It encodes CASSPRGGLKNEQFF.

This clone was counted between two and nine times. The CDR3 sequence is CASSLAETTSGANVLTF. Here the CDR3 DNA reads TGCGCCAGCAGCTTGGCCGAGACCACCTCTGGGGCCAACGTCCTGACTTTC. V and J are TRBV5-1 and TRBJ2-6; D remains ambiguous. V was cut by 0 bases and J by 0 bases, with 10 bases left in between. CDR3 length: 17 amino acids. In germline, CDR1 is SGHRS, CDR2 YFSETQ.

About this clone itself: In the same sample, other DNA sequences code for this CDR3. This sequence joins TRBV24-1 and TRBJ2-3; no definite D call. The CDR3 has 13 residues. Deletions cut 3 bases from V and 1 base from J, with 4 bases between. Germline V gene data show CDR1 as KGHDR and CDR2 as SFDVKD. The CDR3 DNA reads as TGTGCCACCAGTGATGGCGGCACAGATACGCAGTATTTT. It translates to CATSDGGTDTQYF.